This TCR beta chain derives from a study of beta chain features in type 1 diabetes. V shed 5 bases and J shed 5 bases, with 7 bases lying between them. CDR1 is GTSNPN and CDR2 is SVGIG in the germline V gene (reference sequence). This CDR3 is built from 11 residues. Every participating donor gave one draw, a heparinised blood sample averaging about 116 mL. CD45RO/CCR7/CD25/CD127/CD95/CD27 sorting isolated CD4+ naive, central memory, regulatory and stem cell-like memory cells. Purity of each sorted population was above 95%. Study-level findings and limits: A possible short-template PCR bias applies equally to patients and controls.

This clone was counted only a few times. Its antigen is still unknown. Isolated RNA was reverse transcribed in full, so expressed TCRB transcripts were sequenced. The protocol was immunoSEQ multiplex PCR, while the TCRdb copy is restricted to in-frame clones and leaves out a portion. Found here are 200,000 to 250,000 clones, 27% of them singletons; the top ten hold 4%. The chain couples TRBV30 to TRBJ1-3; D is uncertain. The sample taken for sequencing was central memory CD4+ T cells from blood. This receptor was obtained from a man aged 25 to 45 in good health. Here the CDR3 reads CAWEDRNTIYF. The CDR3 region has the DNA TGTGCCTGGGAAGATCGAAACACCATATATTTT.